These 5 T cell receptor beta chains were sequenced from one sample in a study of Ad26.COV2.S vaccination and SARS-CoV-2 variants. The method was immunoSEQ multiplex PCR; TCRdb's version includes in-frame clones alone and lacks a portion of them. The sample carries hundreds of thousands of clones, 83% recorded once. Sample treatment: about 20 received Ad26.COV2.S at low or high dose, single or two shots; about 5 received placebo; per-sample allocation not given. Sampling was done on day 63 after the first vaccine or placebo injection. The sequenced sample was peripheral blood, obtained in a trial of Ad26.COV2.S vaccine versus placebo. Receptors originate from a person aged 18-65 years who received the Ad26.COV2.S COVID-19 vaccine or a placebo.

The J gene is TRBJ1-5, the V gene TRBV11-2, with TRBD1 matching over 7 bases. CDR3 length: 14 amino acids. The V gene's germline CDR1 is SGHAT and CDR2 FQNNGV. V gave up 3 bases and J gave up 5 bases; unmatched junction bases: 4. The CDR3 spells CASSFRDSYQPQHF. The CDR3 coding sequence is TGTGCCAGCAGCTTCCGGGACAGTTATCAGCCCCAGCATTTT.

This rearrangement joins TRBV23-1 to TRBJ2-2, with TRBD2 matching over 7 bases. Being an ORF, TRBV23-1 has a function that is uncertain. With V trimmed by 6 bases and J by 5 bases, 12 bases remained unmatched. CDR3 length: 16 residues. In nucleotides, the CDR3 is TGCGCCAGCAGCCTAGGAGCGGGGCGAACAACCGGGGAGCTGTTTTTT. Residues: CASSLGAGRTTGELFF.

The chain is built from TRBV5-1 and TRBJ2-3, with TRBD1 identical over 9 bases. The CDR3 has 15 amino acids. Germline V gene data show CDR1 as SGHRS and CDR2 as YFSETQ. V gave up 4 bases and J gave up 3 bases; unmatched junction bases: 6. CDR3 DNA: TGCGCCAGCAGCCCGGGACAGGGTATGACAGATACGCAGTATTTT. This translates into CASSPGQGMTDTQYF.

The CDR3 region is CAWKGQGGVQPQHF. CDR3 nucleotide sequence: TGTGCCTGGAAAGGGCAGGGAGGGGTTCAGCCCCAGCATTTT. This chain uses TRBV30 with TRBJ1-5; tentative D call: TRBD1 (5 bases). The CDR3 consists of 14 residues. Germline CDR1 GTSNPN, CDR2 SVGIG (reference sequence). The V gene lost 4 bases and the J gene lost 6 bases, with 16 bases spanning the gap.

This rearrangement joins TRBV21-1 to TRBJ2-7; no check of the table's D call, TRBD1, against the DNA was made. TRBV21-1 is deemed a pseudogene. The CDR3 spans 16 residues. The CDR3 region has the DNA TGTGCCAGCAGCGGCCTCAGGACAGGGAGTTCCTACGAGCAGTACTTC. It encodes CASSGLRTGSSYEQYF.